These 5 T cell receptor beta chains were all obtained from the same sample, sequenced in a study of T cells in Graves' hyperthyroidism and ophthalmopathy (dated by TCRdb to 2018 to 2020). The library was produced with multiplex PCR. The sequencer was an Illumina HiSeq 2000. TCR beta CDR3 regions were amplified from RNA transcripts. The first round of RT-PCR for the TCR CDR3 was performed with the HTBI primer set and the Qiagen OneStep RT-PCR kit. The public sequencing data were trimmed at Q25 with fastp and processed into clonotypes with MiXCR by TCRdb, which kept only in-frame beta chains. Here each entry gathers all rows of one CDR3 protein and keeps the most common genes and DNA. The sample has hundreds of thousands of distinct CDR3 sequences on record, about 14% of them singletons. The ten largest clones take up around 13% of the sample. Input material: blood. These TCRs come from a woman aged 50 to 65 with Graves' ophthalmopathy.

The table lists this clonotype with many counts. This chain uses TRBV5-1 with TRBJ2-1; D possibly matches TRBD1 or TRBD2 (5 bases each). Deletions cut 3 bases from V and 0 bases from J, with 10 bases between. The germline gives CDR1 SGHRS, CDR2 YFSETQ. The CDR3 loop spans 15 amino acids. The CDR3 loop is CASSSRGGSYNEQFF. The CDR3 nucleotides are TGCGCCAGCAGCTCGAGGGGTGGCTCCTACAATGAGCAGTTCTTC.

This clonotype occurred many times. The chain employs TRBV24-1 and TRBJ2-1, with D possibly being TRBD2 (6 bases). Trimming took off 4 bases at V and 0 bases at J, with 15 bases between the two ends. The germline V gene has CDR1 KGHDR and CDR2 SFDVKD. The CDR3 is 17 amino acids. Here the CDR3 DNA reads TGTGCCACCAGTGACCCCGGGACTTCCAGCTCCTACAATGAGCAGTTCTTC. Its translation: CATSDPGTSSSYNEQFF.

V usage is TRBV6-2 or TRBV6-3 and J usage is TRBJ1-3; D gene uncertain. Trimming left V 2 bases short and J 1 base short, with 12 bases between. This CDR3 is built from 16 residues. From germline, CDR1 is MNHEY and CDR2 SVGEGT. In DNA form, the CDR3 reads TGTGCCAGCAGTTACCAGCGAACGGCGTCTGGAAACACCATATATTTT. It yields the protein CASSYQRTASGNTIYF.

The sample holds many counts of this clonotype. The chain joins TRBV11-2 to TRBJ2-1, with TRBD2 matching over 11 bases. V shed 1 base and J 4 bases; nucleotides not matched to a gene: 6. Germline V lookup: CDR1 SGHAT, CDR2 FQNNGV. CDR3 length: 17 amino acids. CDR3 in amino acids: CASSLGNLAGGYNEQFF. The CDR3 region has the DNA TGTGCCAGCAGCTTAGGGAACCTAGCGGGAGGTTACAATGAGCAGTTCTTC.

The chain employs TRBV4-3 and TRBJ2-7, with a possible D match to TRBD2 (5 bases). The V and J ends lost 1 base and 3 bases respectively, with 16 bases between them. CDR1 and CDR2 (germline): LGHNA, YSLEER. The CDR3 has 16 amino acids. This CDR3 reads CASSQGTVGVGYEQYF. The CDR3 coding sequence is TGCGCCAGCAGCCAAGGGACTGTGGGCGTCGGCTACGAGCAGTACTTC.